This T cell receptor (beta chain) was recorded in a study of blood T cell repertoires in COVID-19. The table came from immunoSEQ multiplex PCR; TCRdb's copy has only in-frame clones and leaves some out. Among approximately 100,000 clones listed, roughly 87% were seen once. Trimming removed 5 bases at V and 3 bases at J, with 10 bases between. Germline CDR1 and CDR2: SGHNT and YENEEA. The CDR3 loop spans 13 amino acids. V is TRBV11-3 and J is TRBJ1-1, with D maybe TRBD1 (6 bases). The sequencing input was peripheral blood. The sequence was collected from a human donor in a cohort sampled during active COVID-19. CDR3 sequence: CASSHWTDTEAFF. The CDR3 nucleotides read TGTGCCAGCAGCCACTGGACAGACACTGAAGCTTTCTTT.